This T cell receptor beta chain was found in a study of blood T cell repertoires in COVID-19. Turning to the study itself: COVID-19 samples collected from the United States, Italy and Spain covered acute and convalescent phases.

This CDR3 contains 16 residues. The V and J ends lost 4 bases and 2 bases respectively, with 19 bases between them. Germline CDR1 reads SGHNT; CDR2 reads YYREEE (reference sequence). Assay: immunoSEQ multiplex PCR; the TCRdb copy retains only in-frame clones and omits some. The sample has around 300,000 clones, approximately 90% seen once; the top ten hold 3% to 4%. Input material: peripheral blood. The V gene is TRBV5-4, the J gene TRBJ2-7; D is perhaps TRBD2 (6 bases). The TCR comes from a woman in her forties or fifties with active or convalescent COVID-19. DNA of the CDR3: TGTGCCAGCAGCCCGAGGGGAGGCGGAGGGGCCTACGAGCAGTACTTC. This encodes CASSPRGGGGAYEQYF.